The 22 T cell receptor beta chains listed next were all sequenced from one sample in a study of CD8 T cells in Susac syndrome. The RNA, 0.5 to 1 ug, was put through reverse transcription using random hexamers. Via MiXCR, TCRdb re-called the immunoSEQ multiplex PCR reads, giving one row per CDR3 protein. The sample lists 150,000 or so distinct CDR3 sequences, 94% occurring once. Material: CD4+ T cells from PBMCs. These receptor sequences come from a human donor with multiple sclerosis.

This clonotype was detected only once. V and J are TRBV5-4 and TRBJ1-1; the D is unclear. Between the trimmed V and J ends, which lost 4 bases and 1 base, there was a span of 11 bases. Germline lookup yields CDR1 SGHNT and CDR2 YYREEE (reference sequence). The CDR3 spans 14 residues. CDR3 sequence reads: CASSPDTRNTEAFF. For the CDR3, the DNA is TGTGCCAGCAGCCCAGACACACGGAACACTGAAGCTTTCTTT.

This clonotype has just one count. J is TRBJ2-7 and V is TRBV10-2, with 7 bases identical to TRBD1. Germline V gene lookup returns CDR1 WSHSY and CDR2 SAAADI. Trimming took 9 bases from V and 3 from J; bases not matched to a gene: 8. The CDR3 has 13 amino acids. DNA for the CDR3: TGCGCCAGTTGGACAGGAGCGGTCTACGAGCAGTACTTC. Translating gives CASWTGAVYEQYF.

The rearrangement links TRBV27 to TRBJ2-7, with 15 bases identical to TRBD2. V dropped 9 bases and J dropped 4; count of bases not matched to a gene: 4. The CDR3 is made up of 14 amino acids. Germline V gene lookup returns CDR1 MNHEY and CDR2 SMNVEV (reference sequence). The CDR3 here is CASTGLAGGYEQYF. The CDR3 coding sequence is TGTGCCAGTACCGGACTAGCGGGAGGGTACGAGCAGTACTTC.

The V call is TRBV3-1, the J call TRBJ2-7; TRBD1 or TRBD2 may be the D gene (5 bases each). This CDR3 has 16 amino acids. V lost 4 bases, J lost 2 bases, and 18 bases lay in between. Germline CDR1 reads LGHDT; CDR2 reads YNNKEL (reference sequence). The CDR3 region is CASSLMLWGNPYEQYF. The DNA of the CDR3 is TGTGCCAGCAGCCTGATGCTATGGGGGAACCCCTACGAGCAGTACTTC.

This sequence joins TRBV28 and TRBJ2-4, with TRBD1 as a possible D gene (5 bases). Looked up from germline, CDR1 is MDHEN and CDR2 is SYDVKM. Between the trimmed V and J ends, which lost 7 bases and 6 bases, there was a span of 19 bases. This CDR3 contains 15 residues. As DNA, the CDR3 is TGTGCCAGCACCTTACATGGGGCAGGCGCAAACATTCAGTACTTC. It codes for CASTLHGAGANIQYF.

The chain has TRBV12-5 and TRBJ1-1; 7 bases map to TRBD1. Trimming at V came to 4 bases and at J to 7 bases, leaving 3 bases not matched to a gene. Germline CDR1 is LGHNT and CDR2 is FRNRAP. This CDR3 has 12 residues. The CDR3 region has the DNA TGTGCTAGTGGTTCCTGGACAGGTGAAGCTTTCTTT. It encodes CASGSWTGEAFF.

The rearrangement links TRBV20-1 to TRBJ1-5; D possibly corresponds to TRBD1 (5 bases). Trimming took off 7 bases at V and 4 bases at J, with 17 bases between the two ends. The CDR3 contains 14 residues. The germline V gene has CDR1 DFQATT and CDR2 SNEGSKA (reference sequence). The CDR3 reads CSGTVGRANQPQHF. Here the CDR3 DNA reads TGCAGTGGTACTGTAGGCAGGGCGAATCAGCCCCAGCATTTT.

The CDR3 region is CASTPRTDQETQYF. The CDR3 DNA sequence: TGTGCCAGCACCCCTCGGACCGACCAAGAGACCCAGTACTTC. The chain recombines TRBV7-2 with TRBJ2-5, with D unclear. Germline loops: CDR1 SGHTA, CDR2 FQGNSA. The V and J ends lost 7 bases and 0 bases respectively, with 12 bases between them. The CDR3 has 14 amino acids.

The rearrangement links TRBV6-1 to TRBJ2-6; 10 nucleotides agree with TRBD2. V lost 6 bases to trimming and J lost 1 base; unmatched junction nucleotides: 12. Germline loops: CDR1 MNHNS, CDR2 SASEGT. The CDR3 runs to 19 residues. CDR3 residues: CASSLLTSGSLSGANVLTF. CDR3 nucleotide sequence: TGTGCCAGCAGCCTTCTGACTAGCGGGTCCTTGTCTGGGGCCAACGTCCTGACTTTC.

The J gene is TRBJ2-3, the V gene TRBV20-1; TRBD2 matches at 8 bases. CDR1 and CDR2 (germline): DFQATT, SNEGSKA (reference sequence). This CDR3 has 15 residues. V lost 0 bases and J lost 4; bases outside the gene matches: 6. This CDR3 reads CSARDSGLGADTQYF. The CDR3 region has the DNA TGCAGTGCTAGAGATTCGGGACTAGGCGCAGATACGCAGTATTTT.

This chain connects TRBV10-3 to TRBJ1-1, with D unclear. This CDR3 region has 14 residues. Trimming stripped 9 bases from V and 0 bases from J, with 14 bases between. Germline lookup yields CDR1 ENHRY and CDR2 SYGVKD. The CDR3, as DNA: TGTGCCATTCAGGAAAACCCCATGAACACTGAAGCTTTCTTT. Translation: CAIQENPMNTEAFF.

The chain recombines TRBV20-1 with TRBJ2-1, with D possibly being TRBD2 (5 bases). Between the trimmed V and J ends, which lost 5 bases and 7 bases, there was a span of 15 bases. CDR1 is DFQATT and CDR2 is SNEGSKA in the germline V gene (reference sequence). The CDR3 runs to 13 residues. CDR3 in DNA: TGCAGTGCTGGGGAGCATTTTTTAAATGAGCAGTTCTTC. Residues: CSAGEHFLNEQFF.

The chain recombines TRBV25-1 with TRBJ1-2, with unresolved D. The CDR3 spans 15 residues. From germline, CDR1 is MGHDK and CDR2 SYGVNS. Trimming shortened V by 4 bases and J by 2 bases, and 14 bases separated the two germline ends. The DNA for the CDR3 is TGTGCCAGCAGTGCGGGGATCATTGGGAACTATGGCTACACCTTC. Encoded protein: CASSAGIIGNYGYTF.

This clonotype was seen once. This chain joins TRBV28 and TRBJ1-2; D remains unclear. The V and J ends lost 3 bases and 4 bases respectively, with 6 bases between them. The CDR3 is made up of 12 amino acids. The germline CDR1 and CDR2 sequences are MDHEN and SYDVKM. The CDR3: CASSFRTYGYTF. In nucleotides, the CDR3 is TGTGCCAGCAGTTTTCGGACCTATGGCTACACCTTC.

This chain joins TRBV6-5 and TRBJ1-4; D unresolved. Germline CDR1 reads MNHEY; CDR2 reads SVGAGI. The CDR3 length is 12 residues. Deletions cut 7 bases from V and 8 bases from J, with 11 bases between. This CDR3 reads CASTRTGEKLFF. Written as DNA, the CDR3 is TGTGCCAGCACCAGGACTGGGGAAAAACTGTTTTTT.

The V call is TRBV3-1, the J call TRBJ2-3; no clear D gene. Germline V CDR1 and CDR2: LGHDT, YNNKEL (reference sequence). V lost 0 bases, J lost 1 base, and 8 bases lay in between. The CDR3 is made up of 15 amino acids. The CDR3 protein is CASSQDRLRTDTQYF. CDR3 nucleotide sequence: TGTGCCAGCAGCCAAGACAGGCTTCGCACAGATACGCAGTATTTT.

V gene TRBV30 combines with J gene TRBJ2-7, with a tentative D call TRBD2 (6 bases). The length of the CDR3 is 13 residues. The germline V gene has CDR1 GTSNPN and CDR2 SVGIG (reference sequence). Trimming stripped 4 bases from V and 0 bases from J, with 10 bases between. The CDR3 DNA sequence: TGTGCCTGGAATTTCGGGAGCTCCTACGAGCAGTACTTC. Translating it yields CAWNFGSSYEQYF.

The chain carries TRBV6-5 and TRBJ2-4; TRBD2 aligns across 8 bases. V trimming: 3 bases; J trimming: 0 bases; junction bases outside the gene matches: 1. This CDR3 is built from 15 residues. Germline values: CDR1 MNHEY, CDR2 SVGAGI. The CDR3 here is CASSYSGVAKNIQYF. CDR3 in DNA: TGTGCCAGCAGTTATAGCGGGGTAGCCAAAAACATTCAGTACTTC.

V gene TRBV3-1 combines with J gene TRBJ1-5; D is unresolved. V was cut by 1 base and J by 1 base, with 2 bases left in between. The CDR3 contains 13 residues. The V gene's germline CDR1 is LGHDT and CDR2 YNNKEL (reference sequence). The CDR3 nucleotides are TGTGCCAGCAGCCAAGCCAGCAATCAGCCCCAGCATTTT. It encodes CASSQASNQPQHF.

This chain uses TRBV9 with TRBJ2-7; no clear D. V lost 1 base and J 3 bases, leaving 11 bases between the germline ends. The CDR3 consists of 14 residues. Germline V gene lookup returns CDR1 SGDLS and CDR2 YYNGEE. CDR3 sequence: CASSVSPTFYEQYF. Written as DNA, the CDR3 is TGTGCCAGCAGCGTAAGTCCGACTTTCTACGAGCAGTACTTC.

The chain carries TRBV19 and TRBJ2-1; 9 bases are shared with TRBD2. V dropped 4 bases and J dropped 6; count of bases not matched to a gene: 10. Germline loops: CDR1 LNHDA, CDR2 SQIVND (reference sequence). The CDR3 is 16 amino acids. The CDR3 region has the DNA TGTGCCAGTAGTAGATTTGCTAGCGGGGCCCTCAATGAGCAGTTCTTC. It codes for CASSRFASGALNEQFF.

The chain is built from TRBV18 and TRBJ2-7, with D perhaps matching TRBD1 or TRBD2 (5 bases each). Germline assignment: CDR1 KGHSH and CDR2 LQKENI. This CDR3 spans 16 amino acids. Trimming shortened V by 3 bases and J by 3 bases, and 18 bases separated the two germline ends. This chain's CDR3 is CASSPRKGPLRYEQYF. The DNA for the CDR3 is TGTGCCAGCTCACCGAGAAAGGGACCCCTCCGCTACGAGCAGTACTTC.